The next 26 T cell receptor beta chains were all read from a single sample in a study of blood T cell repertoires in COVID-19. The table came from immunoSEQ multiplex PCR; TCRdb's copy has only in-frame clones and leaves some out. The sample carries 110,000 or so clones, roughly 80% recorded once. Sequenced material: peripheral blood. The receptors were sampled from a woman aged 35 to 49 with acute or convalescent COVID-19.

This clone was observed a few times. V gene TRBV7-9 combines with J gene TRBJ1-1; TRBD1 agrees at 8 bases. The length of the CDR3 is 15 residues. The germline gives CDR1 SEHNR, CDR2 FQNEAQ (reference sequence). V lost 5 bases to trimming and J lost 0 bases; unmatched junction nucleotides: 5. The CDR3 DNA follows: TGTGCCAGCAGCGCTAGACAGGGGATGAACACTGAAGCTTTCTTT. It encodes CASSARQGMNTEAFF.

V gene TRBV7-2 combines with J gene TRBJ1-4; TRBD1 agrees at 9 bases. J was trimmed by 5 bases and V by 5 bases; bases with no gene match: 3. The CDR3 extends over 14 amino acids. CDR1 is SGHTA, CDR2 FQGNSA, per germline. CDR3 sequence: CASSTGTGNEKLFF. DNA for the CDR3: TGTGCCAGCAGCACCGGGACAGGGAATGAAAAACTGTTTTTT.

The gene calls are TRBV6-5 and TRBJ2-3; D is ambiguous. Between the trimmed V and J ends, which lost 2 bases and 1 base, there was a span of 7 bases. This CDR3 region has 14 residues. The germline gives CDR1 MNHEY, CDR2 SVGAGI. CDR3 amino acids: CASSYASGTDTQYF. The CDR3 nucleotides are TGTGCCAGCAGTTACGCCAGCGGCACAGATACGCAGTATTTT.

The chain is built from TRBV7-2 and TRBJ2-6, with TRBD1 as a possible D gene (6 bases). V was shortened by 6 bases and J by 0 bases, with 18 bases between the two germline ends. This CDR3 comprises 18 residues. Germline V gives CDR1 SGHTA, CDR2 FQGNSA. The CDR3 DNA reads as TGTGCCAGCAGTCGGGAAAGACAGGACATCTCTGGGGCCAACGTCCTGACTTTC. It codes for CASSRERQDISGANVLTF.

DNA of the CDR3: TGTGCCACCAGCAGAGGCACGAGGGATGAGCAGTTCTTC. It yields the protein CATSRGTRDEQFF. V usage is TRBV15 and J usage is TRBJ2-1; D is possibly TRBD2 (5 bases). Germline V lookup: CDR1 LNHNV, CDR2 YYDKDF (reference sequence). The CDR3 runs to 13 residues. Trimming stripped 1 base from V and 8 bases from J, with 9 bases between. Together with reference TRBV15 and TRBJ2-1, the CDR3 gives the full variable domain: DAMVIQNPRYQVTQFGKPVTLSCSQTLNHNVMYWYQQKSSQAPKLLFHYYDKDFNNEADTPDNFQSRRPNTSFCFLDIRSPGLGDTAMYLCATSRGTRDEQFFGPGTRLTVL.

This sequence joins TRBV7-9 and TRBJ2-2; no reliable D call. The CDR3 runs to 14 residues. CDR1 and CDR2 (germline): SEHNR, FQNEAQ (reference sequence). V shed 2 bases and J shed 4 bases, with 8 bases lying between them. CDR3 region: CASSLYQATGELFF. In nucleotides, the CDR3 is TGTGCCAGCAGCTTATATCAGGCCACCGGGGAGCTGTTTTTT.

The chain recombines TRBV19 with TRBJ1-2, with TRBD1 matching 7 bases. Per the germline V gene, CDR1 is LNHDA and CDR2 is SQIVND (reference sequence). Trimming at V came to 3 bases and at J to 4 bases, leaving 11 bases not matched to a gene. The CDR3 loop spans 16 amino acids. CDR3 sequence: CASSIGATGAGYGYTF. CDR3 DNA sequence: TGTGCCAGTAGTATCGGAGCCACAGGGGCCGGCTATGGCTACACCTTC.

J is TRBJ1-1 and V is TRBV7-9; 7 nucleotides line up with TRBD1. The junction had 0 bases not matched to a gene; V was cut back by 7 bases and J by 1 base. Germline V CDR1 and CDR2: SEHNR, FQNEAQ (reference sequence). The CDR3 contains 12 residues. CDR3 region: CASNRGNTEAFF. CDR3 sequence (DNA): TGTGCCAGCAACAGGGGGAACACTGAAGCTTTCTTT.

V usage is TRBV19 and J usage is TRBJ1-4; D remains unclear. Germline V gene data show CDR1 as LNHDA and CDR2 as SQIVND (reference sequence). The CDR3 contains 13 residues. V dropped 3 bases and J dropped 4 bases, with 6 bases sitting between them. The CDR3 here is CASSMAGNEKLFF. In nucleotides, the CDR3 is TGTGCCAGTAGTATGGCAGGTAATGAAAAACTGTTTTTT.

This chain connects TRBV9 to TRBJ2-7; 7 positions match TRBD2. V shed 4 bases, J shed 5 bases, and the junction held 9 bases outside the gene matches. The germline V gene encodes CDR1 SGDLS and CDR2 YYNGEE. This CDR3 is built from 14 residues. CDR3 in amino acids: CASSPGGRGDEQYF. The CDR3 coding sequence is TGTGCCAGCAGCCCTGGGGGGAGGGGTGACGAGCAGTACTTC.

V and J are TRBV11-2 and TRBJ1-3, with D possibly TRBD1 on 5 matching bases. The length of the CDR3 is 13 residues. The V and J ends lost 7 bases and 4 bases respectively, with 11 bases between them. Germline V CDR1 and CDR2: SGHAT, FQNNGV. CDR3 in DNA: TGTGCCAGCAACCCAGGGTTCGGAAACACCATATATTTT. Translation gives CASNPGFGNTIYF. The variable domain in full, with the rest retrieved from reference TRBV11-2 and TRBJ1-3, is EAGVAQSPRYKIIEKRQSVAFWCNPISGHATLYWYQQILGQGPKLLIQFQNNGVVDDSQLPKDRFSAERLKGVDSTLKIQPAKLEDSAVYLCASNPGFGNTIYFGEGSWLTVV.

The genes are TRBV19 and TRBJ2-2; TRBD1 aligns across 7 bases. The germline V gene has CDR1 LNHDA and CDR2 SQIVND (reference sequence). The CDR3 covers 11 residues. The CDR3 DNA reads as TGTGATAGGGGGCTAACCGGGGAGCTGTTTTTT. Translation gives CDRGLTGELFF.

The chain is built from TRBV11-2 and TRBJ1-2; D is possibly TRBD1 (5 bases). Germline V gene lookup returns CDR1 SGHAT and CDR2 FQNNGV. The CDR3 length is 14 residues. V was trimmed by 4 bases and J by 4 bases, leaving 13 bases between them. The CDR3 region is CASSWAGQIYGYTF. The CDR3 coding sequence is TGTGCCAGCAGCTGGGCGGGGCAGATCTATGGCTACACCTTC.

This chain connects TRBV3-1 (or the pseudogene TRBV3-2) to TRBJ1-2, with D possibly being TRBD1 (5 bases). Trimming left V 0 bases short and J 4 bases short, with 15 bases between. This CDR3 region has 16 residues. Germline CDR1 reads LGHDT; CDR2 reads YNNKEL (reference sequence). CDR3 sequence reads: CASSQDRKGDGYGYTF. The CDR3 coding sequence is TGTGCCAGCAGCCAAGATCGAAAAGGGGATGGCTATGGCTACACCTTC.

CDR3 sequence (DNA): TGTGCCAGCAGCTTGGCGGTGAATGAGGGCTACACCTTC. Translating gives CASSLAVNEGYTF. The rearrangement links TRBV5-5 to TRBJ1-2; D ambiguous. The CDR3 has 13 residues. The germline V gene has CDR1 SGHKS and CDR2 YYEKEE (reference sequence). V lost 0 bases and J lost 8, with 11 bases in between.

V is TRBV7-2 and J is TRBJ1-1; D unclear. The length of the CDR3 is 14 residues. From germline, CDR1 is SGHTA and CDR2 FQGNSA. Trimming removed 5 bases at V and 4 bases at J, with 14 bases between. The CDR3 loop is CASSTNAASTEAFF. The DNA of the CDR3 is TGTGCCAGCAGCACCAACGCGGCCTCCACTGAAGCTTTCTTT. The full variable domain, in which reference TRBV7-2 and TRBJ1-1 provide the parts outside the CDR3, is GAGVSQSPSNKVTEKGKDVELRCDPISGHTALYWYRQSLGQGLEFLIYFQGNSAPDKSGLPSDRFSAERTGGSVSTLTIQRTQQEDSAVYLCASSTNAASTEAFFGQGTRLTVV.

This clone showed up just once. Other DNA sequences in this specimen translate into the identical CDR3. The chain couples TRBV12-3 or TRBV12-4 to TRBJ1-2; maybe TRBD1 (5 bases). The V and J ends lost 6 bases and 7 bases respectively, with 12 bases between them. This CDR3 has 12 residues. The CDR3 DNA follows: TGTGCCAGCAGCCAGGGTCAGGTTGGCTACACCTTC. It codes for CASSQGQVGYTF.

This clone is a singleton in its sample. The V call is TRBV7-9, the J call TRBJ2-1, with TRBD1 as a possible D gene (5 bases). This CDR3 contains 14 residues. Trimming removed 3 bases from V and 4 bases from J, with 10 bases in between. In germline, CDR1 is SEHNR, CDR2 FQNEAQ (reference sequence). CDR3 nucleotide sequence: TGTGCCAGCAGCTTGACAGATGCTTACAATGAGCAGTTCTTC. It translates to CASSLTDAYNEQFF.

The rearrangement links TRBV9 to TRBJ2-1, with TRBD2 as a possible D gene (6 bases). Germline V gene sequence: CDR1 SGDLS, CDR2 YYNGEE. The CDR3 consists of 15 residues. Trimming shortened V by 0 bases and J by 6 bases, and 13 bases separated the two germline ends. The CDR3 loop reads CASSVDGRTTNEQFF. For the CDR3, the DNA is TGTGCCAGCAGCGTAGATGGTCGGACTACCAATGAGCAGTTCTTC.

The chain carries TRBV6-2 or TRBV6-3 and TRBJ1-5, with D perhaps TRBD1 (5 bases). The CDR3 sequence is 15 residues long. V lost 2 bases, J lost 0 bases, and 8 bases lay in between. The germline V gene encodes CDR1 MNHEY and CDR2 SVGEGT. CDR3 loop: CASSYLRVSNQPQHF. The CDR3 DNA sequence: TGTGCCAGCAGTTACCTCAGGGTTAGCAATCAGCCCCAGCATTTT.

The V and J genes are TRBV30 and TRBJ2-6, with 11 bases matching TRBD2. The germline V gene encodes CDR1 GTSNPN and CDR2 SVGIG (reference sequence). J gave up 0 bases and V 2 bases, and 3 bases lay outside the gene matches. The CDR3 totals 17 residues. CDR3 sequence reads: CAWSSGLAGSGANVLTF. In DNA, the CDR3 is TGTGCCTGGAGTTCCGGACTAGCGGGCTCTGGGGCCAACGTCCTGACTTTC.

CDR3 sequence reads: CASSLWSETYGYTF. In DNA, the CDR3 is TGTGCCAGCAGTTTGTGGTCGGAGACCTATGGCTACACCTTC. The chain uses TRBV28 and TRBJ1-2; D remains unclear. This CDR3 is 14 amino acids long. The germline V gene encodes CDR1 MDHEN and CDR2 SYDVKM. V lost 3 bases, J lost 4 bases, and 12 bases lay in between.

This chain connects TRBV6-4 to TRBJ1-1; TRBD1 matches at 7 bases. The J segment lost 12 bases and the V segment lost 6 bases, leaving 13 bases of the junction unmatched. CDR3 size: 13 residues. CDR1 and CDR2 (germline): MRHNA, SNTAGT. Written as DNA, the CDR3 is TGTGCCAGCAGCCCCGAGAGGGGGCAAGGAACTTTCTTT. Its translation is CASSPERGQGTFF.

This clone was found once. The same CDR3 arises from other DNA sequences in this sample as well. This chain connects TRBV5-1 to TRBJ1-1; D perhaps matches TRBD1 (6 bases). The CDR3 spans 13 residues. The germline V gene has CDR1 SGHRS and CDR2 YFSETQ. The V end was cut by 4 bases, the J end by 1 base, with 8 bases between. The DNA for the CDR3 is TGCGCCAGCAGCCAAGGGGGGAACACTGAAGCTTTCTTT. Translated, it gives CASSQGGNTEAFF.

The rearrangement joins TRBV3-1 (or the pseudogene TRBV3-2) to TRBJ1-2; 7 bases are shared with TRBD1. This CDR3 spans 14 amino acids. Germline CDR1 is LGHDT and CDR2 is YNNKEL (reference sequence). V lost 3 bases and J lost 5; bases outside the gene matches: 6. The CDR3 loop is CASSHDRVGYGYTF. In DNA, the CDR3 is TGTGCCAGCAGCCACGACAGGGTTGGGTATGGCTACACCTTC.

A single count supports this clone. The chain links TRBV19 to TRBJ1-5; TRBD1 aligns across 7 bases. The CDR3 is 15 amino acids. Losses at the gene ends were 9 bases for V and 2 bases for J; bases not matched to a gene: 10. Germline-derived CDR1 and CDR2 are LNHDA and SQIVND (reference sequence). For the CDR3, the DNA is TGTGCCAGCCAAAACAGGGGAAGGGGCAATCAGCCCCAGCATTTT. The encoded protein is CASQNRGRGNQPQHF. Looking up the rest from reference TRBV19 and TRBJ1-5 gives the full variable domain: DGGITQSPKYLFRKEGQNVTLSCEQNLNHDAMYWYRQDPGQGLRLIYYSQIVNDFQKGDIAEGYSVSREKKESFPLTVTSAQKNPTAFYLCASQNRGRGNQPQHFGDGTRLSIL.